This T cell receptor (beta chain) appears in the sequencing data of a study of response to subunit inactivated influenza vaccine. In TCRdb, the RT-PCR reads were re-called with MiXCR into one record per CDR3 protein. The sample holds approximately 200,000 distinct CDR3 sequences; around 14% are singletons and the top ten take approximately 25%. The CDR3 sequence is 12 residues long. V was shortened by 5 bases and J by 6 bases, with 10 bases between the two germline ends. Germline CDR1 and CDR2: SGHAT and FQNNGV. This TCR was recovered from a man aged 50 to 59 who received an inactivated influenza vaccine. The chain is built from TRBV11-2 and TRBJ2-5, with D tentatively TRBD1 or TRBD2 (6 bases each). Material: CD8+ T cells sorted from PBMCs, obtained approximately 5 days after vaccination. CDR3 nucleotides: TGTGCCAGCAGCCTAGGGGGGAAGACCCAGTACTTC. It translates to CASSLGGKTQYF.